Listed here are 25 T cell receptor beta chains from one sample, sequenced in a study of blood T cells in healthy people across ages. A second PCR of about 7 to 12 cycles used a sample-barcoded 5' primer and a J-beta primer mix. TCRdb re-called the 5' RACE reads with MiXCR, one entry per CDR3 protein. The sample has 1.5 million to 2 million distinct CDR3 sequences, around half seen once. The sample consisted of blood. These receptors came from a woman aged 40 to 55 in good health.

This sequence joins TRBV28 and TRBJ2-4, with D tentatively TRBD1 (7 bases). The J call may be wrong; the DNA end is better matched by TRBJ2-7. Germline V CDR1 and CDR2: MDHEN, SYDVKM. CDR3 length equals 19 residues. The CDR3 region has the DNA TGTGCCAGCAGTTTCTTCGCGACTATACTGGACAGGAGGGACTACGAGCAGTACTTC. This codes for CASSFFATILDRRDYEQYF.

This clonotype was seen many times. V gene TRBV5-1 combines with J gene TRBJ2-3; TRBD2 matches 8 bases. Looked up from germline, CDR1 is SGHRS and CDR2 is YFSETQ. The CDR3 extends over 14 amino acids. With V trimmed by 3 bases and J by 3 bases, 3 bases remained unmatched. In nucleotides, the CDR3 is TGCGCCAGCAGCTCGGGACTAGGAACAGATACGCAGTATTTT. Amino acids: CASSSGLGTDTQYF.

This clonotype was found many times. The rearrangement uses TRBV7-2 and TRBJ2-3; possible D gene TRBD1, 6 bases. The CDR3 is made up of 15 amino acids. Germline V gene sequence: CDR1 SGHTA, CDR2 FQGNSA. Trimming shortened V by 3 bases and J by 0 bases, and 10 bases separated the two germline ends. This chain's CDR3 is CASSLLGASTDTQYF. In DNA form, the CDR3 reads TGTGCCAGCAGCTTGTTGGGGGCTAGCACAGATACGCAGTATTTT.

The rearrangement joins TRBV28 to TRBJ2-4, with 10 bases fitting TRBD2. This CDR3 is 15 amino acids long. V shed 5 bases, J shed 2 bases, and the junction held 3 bases outside the gene matches. Germline-derived CDR1 and CDR2 are MDHEN and SYDVKM. CDR3 sequence reads: CASSERGGTKNIQYF. The CDR3 DNA reads as TGTGCCAGCAGTGAGCGGGGGGGTACCAAAAACATTCAGTACTTC.

CDR3 region: CASSQEGLAGGQDGELFF. For the CDR3, the DNA is TGCGCCAGCAGCCAGGAGGGACTAGCGGGGGGGCAGGACGGGGAGCTGTTTTTT. The chain is built from TRBV4-3 and TRBJ2-2; 16 bases match TRBD2. The CDR3 length is 18 residues. J gave up 7 bases and V 3 bases, and 8 bases lay outside the gene matches. The germline V gene has CDR1 LGHNA and CDR2 YSLEER.

The genes are TRBV6-5 and TRBJ1-2; the D is unclear. Germline values: CDR1 MNHEY, CDR2 SVGAGI. The CDR3 has 14 residues. Trimming removed 4 bases at V and 0 bases at J, with 9 bases between. DNA for the CDR3: TGTGCCAGCAGTTTCCATCCTACTAACTATGGCTACACCTTC. It translates to CASSFHPTNYGYTF.

The chain couples TRBV29-1 to TRBJ1-1; no clear D. The CDR3 spans 12 residues. Germline CDR1 reads SQVTM; CDR2 reads ANQGSEA. V lost 7 bases, J lost 4 bases, and 13 bases lay in between. The CDR3 region is CSAAELGTEAFF. CDR3 sequence (DNA): TGCAGCGCCGCCGAACTGGGCACTGAAGCTTTCTTT.

The rearrangement joins TRBV6-2 or TRBV6-3 to TRBJ2-7; 11 nucleotides align to TRBD1. The CDR3 is made up of 14 amino acids. V was pared by 5 bases and J by 7 bases, with 7 bases of the junction left unmatched. Germline CDR1 MNHEY, CDR2 SVGEGT. CDR3 residues: CASSPWTGGGEQYF. For the CDR3, the DNA is TGTGCCAGCAGTCCCTGGACAGGGGGCGGAGAGCAGTACTTC.

This clonotype was observed a few times. The rearrangement links TRBV29-1 to TRBJ1-5; 8 bases align to TRBD1. V lost 6 bases, J lost 1 base, and 2 bases stayed unmatched. Germline CDR1 SQVTM, CDR2 ANQGSEA. The CDR3 has 13 amino acids. CDR3 amino acids: CSVGDRSNQPQHF. The CDR3 DNA is TGCAGCGTGGGGGACAGGAGCAATCAGCCCCAGCATTTT.

This rearrangement joins TRBV9 to TRBJ2-5; 10 nucleotides align to TRBD1. Germline V CDR1 and CDR2: SGDLS, YYNGEE. This CDR3 has 17 amino acids. V dropped 4 bases and J dropped 2; count of bases not matched to a gene: 11. CDR3 amino acids: CASSPGRTGGRQETQYF. As DNA, the CDR3 is TGTGCCAGCAGCCCGGGACGGACAGGGGGGAGGCAAGAGACCCAGTACTTC.

This clonotype occurred a few times. The chain links TRBV6-2 or TRBV6-3 to TRBJ2-5, with 8 bases fitting TRBD1. Judging by the DNA end, TRBJ2-7 fits better; the J call may be wrong. The CDR3 sequence is 14 residues long. Germline values: CDR1 MNHEY, CDR2 SVGEGT. The CDR3 DNA sequence: TGTGCCAGCAGTCCGGACAGGGCCGCCTACGAGCAGTACTTC. Translation: CASSPDRAAYEQYF.

CDR3 region: CSARGRGSRQETQYF. CDR3 coding DNA: TGCAGTGCTAGGGGCAGGGGGTCGAGGCAAGAGACCCAGTACTTC. J is TRBJ2-5 and V is TRBV20-1; 7 nucleotides align to TRBD1. The CDR3 consists of 15 residues. Germline CDR1 and CDR2: DFQATT and SNEGSKA (reference sequence). V shed 3 bases, J shed 2 bases, and the junction held 9 bases outside the gene matches.

In this sample, this clonotype turned up a few times. The rearrangement links TRBV27 to TRBJ2-5; 7 positions match TRBD1. This CDR3 comprises 14 residues. V was clipped by 7 bases and J by 0 bases; unmatched bases: 5. Germline CDR1 reads MNHEY; CDR2 reads SMNVEV (reference sequence). The CDR3 DNA reads TGTGCCAGCAACCCGACAGGGTACCAAGAGACCCAGTACTTC. Its translation: CASNPTGYQETQYF.

This clonotype was seen a few times. This chain joins TRBV6-5 and TRBJ2-4; no clear D. The DNA matches TRBJ2-7 better at its end, which makes the J call doubtful. The length of the CDR3 is 13 residues. Per germline, CDR1 MNHEY and CDR2 SVGAGI. The CDR3 region has the DNA TGTGCCAGCAGTTACTTGGCCAGCTACGAGCAGTACTTC. Protein product: CASSYLASYEQYF.

The chain employs TRBV6-6 and TRBJ1-6; unclear D gene. The germline CDR1 and CDR2 sequences are MNHNY and SVGAGI (reference sequence). V lost 4 bases and J lost 1, with 5 bases in between. The CDR3 sequence is 14 residues long. The CDR3 DNA reads as TGTGCCAGCAGTTTTGAGTCCTATAATTCACCCCTCCACTTT. Amino acid sequence: CASSFESYNSPLHF.

The genes are TRBV3-1 and TRBJ2-3; the D is unclear. Germline V gives CDR1 LGHDT, CDR2 YNNKEL (reference sequence). The CDR3 has 14 residues. Trimming cost V 3 bases and J 2 bases, with 9 bases left between them. CDR3 residues: CASSHPATTDTQYF. CDR3 bases: TGTGCCAGCAGCCACCCAGCGACCACAGATACGCAGTATTTT.

The chain has TRBV18 and TRBJ2-7; D is possibly TRBD2 (6 bases). Trimming shortened V by 3 bases and J by 7 bases, and 13 bases separated the two germline ends. This CDR3 spans 13 amino acids. The V gene's germline CDR1 is KGHSH and CDR2 LQKENI. CDR3 DNA: TGTGCCAGCTCACCCGAACTAGCACGTGAGCAGTACTTC. This sequence encodes CASSPELAREQYF.

The chain couples TRBV4-3 to TRBJ2-7; D possibly matches TRBD1 or TRBD2 (6 bases each). CDR1 and CDR2 from the germline V gene are LGHNA and YSLEER. Trimming shortened V by 0 bases and J by 7 bases, and 19 bases separated the two germline ends. This CDR3 region has 16 residues. CDR3 DNA: TGCGCCAGCAGCCAAGATTTGGGGGGCTACTACAATGAGCAGTACTTC. This translates into CASSQDLGGYYNEQYF.

The V call is TRBV25-1, the J call TRBJ1-1; the match to TRBD1 covers 7 bases. CDR1 and CDR2 from the germline V gene are MGHDK and SYGVNS. J was trimmed by 10 bases and V by 6 bases; bases with no gene match: 5. The CDR3 runs 11 residues. The CDR3 spells CASRRGTAAFF. The DNA of the CDR3 is TGTGCCAGCAGGAGGGGGACAGCAGCTTTCTTT.

The chain employs TRBV11-2 and TRBJ2-1; D is ambiguous. The CDR3 runs 11 residues. The germline V and J ends were trimmed by 6 bases and 10 bases, with 10 bases remaining between them. Germline CDR1 and CDR2: SGHAT and FQNNGV. The CDR3, as DNA: TGTGCCAGCAGTTCTCCCAAAGAGCAGTTCTTC. Its protein product is CASSSPKEQFF.

The rearrangement joins TRBV27 to TRBJ2-3, with D perhaps matching TRBD1 (6 bases). CDR1 and CDR2 (germline): MNHEY, SMNVEV (reference sequence). V was shortened by 8 bases and J by 2 bases, with 17 bases between the two germline ends. The length of the CDR3 is 15 residues. CDR3 nucleotide sequence: TGTGCCAGCGGGACAAGGGGGTTCATCACAGATACGCAGTATTTT. Its protein is CASGTRGFITDTQYF.

This clonotype was found a few times. The rearrangement uses TRBV20-1 and TRBJ2-3; 8 bases are a match to TRBD1. The CDR3 totals 14 residues. The germline V gene encodes CDR1 DFQATT and CDR2 SNEGSKA (reference sequence). V lost 8 bases, J lost 4 bases, and 11 bases stayed unmatched. CDR3 amino acids: CSTRQGLRADTQYF. In nucleotides, the CDR3 is TGCAGTACAAGACAGGGGCTTAGGGCAGATACGCAGTATTTT.

The J gene is TRBJ2-7, the V gene TRBV20-1; 7 bases line up with TRBD1. The assigned J gene may be wrong: the sequence end matches TRBJ2-1 better. The CDR3 totals 13 residues. The germline gives CDR1 DFQATT, CDR2 SNEGSKA (reference sequence). In DNA, the CDR3 is TGCAGTGCTCCACAGGGGATCGGCCATGAGCAGTTCTTC. This encodes CSAPQGIGHEQFF.

A few counts support this clonotype. The chain recombines TRBV29-1 with TRBJ2-1; 8 bases match TRBD1. The V segment lost 4 bases and the J segment 6 bases; nucleotides outside the gene matches: 11. Germline lookup yields CDR1 SQVTM and CDR2 ANQGSEA. The CDR3 runs 15 residues. The CDR3 DNA reads as TGCAGCGTTGCTTTCCGAGACAGGGGACCCAATGAGCAGTTCTTC. It yields the protein CSVAFRDRGPNEQFF.

This chain joins TRBV12-3 or TRBV12-4 and TRBJ1-2, with D tentatively TRBD1 (5 bases). The CDR3 runs 15 residues. The germline V and J ends were trimmed by 5 bases and 3 bases, with 16 bases remaining between them. The CDR3 loop is CASSSRPQGHYGYTF. DNA for the CDR3: TGTGCCAGCAGTAGTCGACCCCAGGGTCACTATGGCTACACCTTC.